Following are 9 T cell receptor beta chains from one sample sequenced in a study of cytomegalovirus exposure and HLA in healthy donors. PCR amplification relied on 60 Vbeta primers (plus 13 Jbeta primers). Data came from immunoSEQ multiplex PCR; TCRdb stores just in-frame clones and leaves some out. The sample records over 130,000 clones, around 90% being singletons. Sequencing was carried out using PBMCs. These receptors were taken from a middle-aged woman in good health and CMV-seronegative.

This chain joins TRBV5-1 and TRBJ1-2; D perhaps matches TRBD1 (6 bases). The germline V and J ends were trimmed by 0 bases and 1 base, with 13 bases remaining between them. Germline CDR1 is SGHRS and CDR2 is YFSETQ. The CDR3 is 16 residues long. CDR3 in DNA: TGCGCCAGCAGCTTGGCGACAGGCAGATTTAACTATGGCTACACCTTC. Amino acids: CASSLATGRFNYGYTF. Together with reference TRBV5-1 and TRBJ1-2, the CDR3 gives the full variable domain: KAGVTQTPRYLIKTRGQQVTLSCSPISGHRSVSWYQQTPGQGLQFLFEYFSETQRNKGNFPGRFSGRQFSNSRSEMNVSTLELGDSALYLCASSLATGRFNYGYTFGSGTRLTVV.

The chain recombines TRBV27 with TRBJ2-1; TRBD2 agrees at 10 bases. Looked up from germline, CDR1 is MNHEY and CDR2 is SMNVEV (reference sequence). This CDR3 comprises 18 residues. After removal of 2 bases from V and 4 bases from J, the junction contained 11 bases not matched to a gene. CDR3: CASSLLAIAGGQYNEQFF. DNA for the CDR3: TGTGCCAGCAGTTTACTCGCTATAGCGGGAGGACAGTACAATGAGCAGTTCTTC.

The chain recombines TRBV10-1 with TRBJ2-5; a possible D gene is TRBD1 (6 bases). Germline V CDR1 and CDR2: WNHNN, SYGVQD (reference sequence). The length of the CDR3 is 14 residues. The V end was cut by 5 bases, the J end by 5 bases, with 15 bases between. The CDR3 protein is CASSPRGVDETQYF. The CDR3, as DNA: TGCGCCAGCAGTCCCAGGGGCGTCGACGAGACCCAGTACTTC.

This clone has just a few counts. The rearrangement joins TRBV4-1 to TRBJ2-1, with a weak D call TRBD2 (7 bases). Per the germline V gene, CDR1 is MGHRA and CDR2 is YSYEKL. This CDR3 has 16 amino acids. Trimming took off 0 bases at V and 8 bases at J, with 17 bases between the two ends. DNA for the CDR3: TGCGCCAGCAGCCAAGATCGGGGGCTAGCGGTCGATGAGCAGTTCTTC. Its protein product is CASSQDRGLAVDEQFF.

A few counts support this clone. The chain uses TRBV2 and TRBJ2-7; 7 nucleotides agree with TRBD2. The germline V gene has CDR1 SNHLY and CDR2 FYNNEI. This CDR3 has 14 amino acids. V was clipped by 6 bases and J by 0 bases; unmatched bases: 5. The CDR3 nucleotides are TGTGCCAGCAGCCCCGGGACTAACTCCTACGAGCAGTACTTC. Amino acids: CASSPGTNSYEQYF. Drawing the rest from reference TRBV2 and TRBJ2-7, the complete variable domain is EPEVTQTPSHQVTQMGQEVILRCVPISNHLYFYWYRQILGQKVEFLVSFYNNEISEKSEIFDDQFSVERPDGSNFTLKIRSTKLEDSAMYFCASSPGTNSYEQYFGPGTRLTVT.

The chain joins TRBV6-4 to TRBJ1-5, with TRBD1 as a possible D gene (5 bases). The CDR3 contains 13 residues. Trimming shortened V by 10 bases and J by 4 bases, and 14 bases separated the two germline ends. Germline V CDR1 and CDR2: MRHNA, SNTAGT. CDR3 DNA: TGTGCCACCAGCCAACAGGAGAATCAGCCCCAGCATTTT. This codes for CATSQQENQPQHF.

This chain uses TRBV2 with TRBJ2-2; 10 bases match TRBD2. The CDR3 loop spans 18 amino acids. The trim removed 3 bases at V and 4 bases at J, leaving 11 bases unmatched. The germline V gene has CDR1 SNHLY and CDR2 FYNNEI. CDR3 DNA: TGTGCCAGCAGTGAGGGGAGGCTAGCGGGAGTCCGCACCGGGGAGCTGTTTTTT. Translation gives CASSEGRLAGVRTGELFF.

The chain links TRBV6-5 to TRBJ1-2; possibly TRBD1 for D (5 bases). Germline CDR1 is MNHEY and CDR2 is SVGAGI. The CDR3 consists of 16 residues. Deletions cut 4 bases from V and 1 base from J, with 16 bases between. In nucleotides, the CDR3 is TGTGCCAGCAGTTCGTTCCCCGACAGCTATAACTATGGCTACACCTTC. This gives the protein CASSSFPDSYNYGYTF.

Only one count was recorded for this clone. The chain has TRBV9 and TRBJ1-1, with 7 bases that match TRBD1. The CDR3 is made up of 16 amino acids. The germline V gene has CDR1 SGDLS and CDR2 YYNGEE. Losses at the gene ends were 4 bases for V and 6 bases for J; bases not matched to a gene: 15. The CDR3 DNA is TGTGCCAGCAGCCTCAGACCGGGACAGAGTGGCCCTGAAGCTTTCTTT. Translating gives CASSLRPGQSGPEAFF. The full variable domain, with the rest looked up from reference TRBV9 and TRBJ1-1, is DSGVTQTPKHLITATGQRVTLRCSPRSGDLSVYWYQQSLDQGLQFLIQYYNGEERAKGNILERFSAQQFPDLHSELNLSSLELGDSALYFCASSLRPGQSGPEAFFGQGTRLTVV.